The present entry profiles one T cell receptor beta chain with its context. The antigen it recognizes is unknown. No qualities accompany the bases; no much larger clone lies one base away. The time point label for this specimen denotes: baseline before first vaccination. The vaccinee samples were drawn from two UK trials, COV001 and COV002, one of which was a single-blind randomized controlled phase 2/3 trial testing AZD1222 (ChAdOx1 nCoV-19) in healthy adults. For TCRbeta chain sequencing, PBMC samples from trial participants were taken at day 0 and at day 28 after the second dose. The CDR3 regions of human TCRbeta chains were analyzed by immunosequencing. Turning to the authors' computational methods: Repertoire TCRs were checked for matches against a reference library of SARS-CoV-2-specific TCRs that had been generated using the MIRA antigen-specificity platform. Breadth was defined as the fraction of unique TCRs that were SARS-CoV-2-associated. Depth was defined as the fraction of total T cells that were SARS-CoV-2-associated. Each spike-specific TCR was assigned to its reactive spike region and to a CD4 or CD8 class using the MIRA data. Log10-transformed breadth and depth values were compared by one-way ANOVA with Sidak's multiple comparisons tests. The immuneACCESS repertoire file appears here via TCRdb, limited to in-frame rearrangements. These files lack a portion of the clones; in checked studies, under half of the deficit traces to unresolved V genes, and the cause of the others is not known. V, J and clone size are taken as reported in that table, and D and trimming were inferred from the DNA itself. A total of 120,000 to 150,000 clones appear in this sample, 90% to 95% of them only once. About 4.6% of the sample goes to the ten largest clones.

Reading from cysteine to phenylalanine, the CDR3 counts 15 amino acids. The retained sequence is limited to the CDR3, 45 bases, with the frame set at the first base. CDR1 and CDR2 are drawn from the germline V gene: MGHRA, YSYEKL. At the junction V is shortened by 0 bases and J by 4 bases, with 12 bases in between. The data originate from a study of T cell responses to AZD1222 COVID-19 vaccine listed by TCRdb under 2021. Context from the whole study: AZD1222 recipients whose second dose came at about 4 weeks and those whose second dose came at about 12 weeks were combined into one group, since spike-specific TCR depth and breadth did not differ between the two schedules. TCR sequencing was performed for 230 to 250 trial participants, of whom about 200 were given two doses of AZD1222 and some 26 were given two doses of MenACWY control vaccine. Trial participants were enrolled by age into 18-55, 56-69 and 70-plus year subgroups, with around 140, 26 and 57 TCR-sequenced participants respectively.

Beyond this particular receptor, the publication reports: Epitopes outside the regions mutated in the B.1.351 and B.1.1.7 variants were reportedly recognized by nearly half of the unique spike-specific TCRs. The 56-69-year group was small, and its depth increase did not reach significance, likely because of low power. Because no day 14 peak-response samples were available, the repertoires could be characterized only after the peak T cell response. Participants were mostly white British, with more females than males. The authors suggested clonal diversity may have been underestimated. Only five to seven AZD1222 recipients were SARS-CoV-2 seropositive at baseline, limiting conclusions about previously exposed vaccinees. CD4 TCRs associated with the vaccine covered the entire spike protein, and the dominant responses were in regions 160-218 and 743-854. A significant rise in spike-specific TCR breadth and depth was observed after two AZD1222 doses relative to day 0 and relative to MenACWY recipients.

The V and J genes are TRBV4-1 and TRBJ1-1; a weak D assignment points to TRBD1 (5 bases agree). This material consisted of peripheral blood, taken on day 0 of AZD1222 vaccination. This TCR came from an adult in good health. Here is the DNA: TGCGCCAGCAGCCAAGACATAATGGGGGGCACTGAAGCTTTCTTT. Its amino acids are CASSQDIMGGTEAFF.